The present TCR beta chain was sequenced within a study of T cell responses to AZD1222 COVID-19 vaccine. Points from the study as a whole: Scientists sampled the repertoires only once the peak T cell response had passed.

The germline gives CDR1 MDHEN, CDR2 SYDVKM. Trimming removed 6 bases from V and 7 bases from J, with 19 bases in between. The CDR3 runs to 15 residues. Measured with immunoSEQ multiplex PCR; TCRdb has only the in-frame clones, and not every one. The sample records roughly 150,000 clones, approximately 89% being singletons. In the case of this clone: Its specificity is unknown.

The chain links TRBV28 to TRBJ1-5; possibly TRBD1 for D (5 bases). Source: peripheral blood, taken 28 days after the second AZD1222 dose. This clonotype was obtained from an adult who received the AZD1222 COVID-19 vaccine. The CDR3 sequence: CASSPVPAGWQPQHF. CDR3 nucleotides: TGTGCCAGCAGCCCAGTTCCGGCAGGGTGGCAGCCCCAGCATTTT. The variable domain in full, completed from reference TRBV28 and TRBJ1-5, reads DVKVTQSSRYLVKRTGEKVFLECVQDMDHENMFWYRQDPGLGLRLIYFSYDVKMKEKGDIPEGYSVSREKKERFSLILESASTNQTSMYLCASSPVPAGWQPQHFGDGTRLSIL.